Listed below are T cell receptor beta chains from one sample, sequenced in a study of regulatory T cells in long-lasting Graves disease. TCRdb called the multiplex PCR reads again in MiXCR, with one record for every CDR3 protein. The table shows about 620,000 distinct CDR3 sequences, with roughly 15% occurring only once. These data were likewise used in another study, on T cells in Graves' hyperthyroidism and ophthalmopathy.

This specimen was peripheral blood mononuclear cells (PBMCs), taken at new diagnosis, from a patient treated with antithyroid drugs. Receptor source: a woman in her twenties or thirties with Graves disease. The CDR3 runs from the conserved cysteine through the conserved F or W. D genes are given only for firm matches. A clone size is listed for some rows: how often the clone was seen (once, few, many), or a class if it is expanded.

j_gene | v_gene | abundance | d_gene | CDR3aa | CDR3nt
TRBJ1-2 | TRBV3-1 | NA | NA | CASSPLESSYGYTF | TGTGCCAGCAGCCCACTGGAGTCCTCCTATGGCTACACCTTC
TRBJ1-5 | TRBV6-4 | NA | TRBD1 | CASSVADRDHQPQHF | TGTGCCAGCAGTGTCGCGGACAGGGACCATCAGCCCCAGCATTTT
TRBJ2-3 | TRBV3-1 | NA | TRBD2 | CASSRTSGSWDTQYF | TGTGCCAGCAGCCGAACTAGCGGGAGTTGGGATACGCAGTATTTT
TRBJ2-5 | TRBV7-9 | few | TRBD2 | CASSLRSLIAGFQETQYF | TGTGCCAGCAGCTTACGGAGTTTGATAGCGGGATTCCAAGAGACCCAGTACTTC
TRBJ1-2 | TRBV29-1 | many | NA | CSVGERWQGYTF | TGCAGCGTCGGGGAAAGGTGGCAGGGCTACACCTTC
TRBJ2-7 | TRBV28 | NA | TRBD2 | CASSLWGRERYEQYF | TGTGCCAGCAGTTTATGGGGGCGGGAGAGGTACGAGCAGTACTTC
TRBJ2-7 | TRBV5-1 | NA | TRBD2 | CASSYLAEAYEQYF | TGCGCCAGCAGCTATCTAGCGGAAGCCTACGAGCAGTACTTC
TRBJ1-2 | TRBV6-1 | many | NA | CASSEAGRSYGYTF | TGTGCCAGCAGTGAGGCCGGACGGTCCTATGGCTACACCTTC
TRBJ2-1 | TRBV5-5 | NA | NA | CASSPVPGPPYNEQFF | TGTGCCAGCAGCCCGGTCCCGGGGCCTCCCTACAATGAGCAGTTCTTC
TRBJ2-1 | TRBV20-1 | NA | TRBD2 | CSGGGAVNNEQFF | TGCAGTGGGGGGGGAGCGGTCAACAATGAGCAGTTCTTC
TRBJ2-1 | TRBV30 | few | NA | CAWSQRRSYNEQFF | TGTGCCTGGAGTCAGAGGCGATCCTACAATGAGCAGTTCTTC
TRBJ1-4 | TRBV7-8 | few | NA | CASSLVGAGIEKLFF | TGTGCCAGCAGCTTAGTTGGCGCCGGAATCGAAAAACTGTTTTTT
TRBJ2-1 | TRBV6-1 | many | TRBD2 | CASATSGTYNEQFF | TGTGCCAGCGCGACTAGCGGGACCTACAATGAGCAGTTCTTC
TRBJ1-2 | TRBV20-1 | few | TRBD1 | CSARGPPGQGYGYTF | TGCAGTGCTAGAGGCCCCCCCGGACAGGGGTATGGCTACACCTTC
TRBJ2-7 | TRBV7-9 | few | NA | CASSPTNFNPYSYEQYF | TGTGCCAGCAGCCCGACAAACTTCAACCCCTACTCCTACGAGCAGTACTTC
TRBJ2-2 | TRBV7-6 | NA | NA | CASSLAPIERNTGELFF | TGTGCCAGCAGCTTAGCTCCCATAGAACGGAACACCGGGGAGCTGTTTTTT
TRBJ2-5 | TRBV19 | NA | NA | CASMQGLGETQYF | TGTGCCAGTATGCAGGGACTGGGGGAGACCCAGTACTTC
TRBJ1-1 | TRBV29-1 | many | NA | CSGTTGPRAFF | TGCAGCGGAACGACAGGCCCGAGAGCTTTCTTT
TRBJ2-1 | TRBV7-2 | many | TRBD1 | CASSSLPGTAYNEQFF | TGTGCCAGCAGCTCCTTGCCCGGGACAGCCTACAATGAGCAGTTCTTC
TRBJ1-2 | TRBV12-3/TRBV12-4 | many | NA | CAGLGRYGYTF | TGTGCCGGCCTGGGGAGGTATGGCTACACCTTC
TRBJ2-3 | TRBV19 | NA | NA | CASSIAGGSTDTQYF | TGTGCCAGTAGTATCGCGGGCGGAAGCACAGATACGCAGTATTTT
TRBJ1-1 | TRBV2 | many | NA | CASSSAGPGVNTEAFF | TGTGCCAGCAGCTCCGCCGGGCCAGGAGTGAACACTGAAGCTTTCTTT